What follows describes a single T cell receptor (beta chain). The antigen is unknown. Profiling relied on immunoSEQ multiplex PCR, and the TCRdb table lists in-frame clones only, not all of them. Of about 2 million clones in the sample, roughly 94% were seen once. Those who donated, Caucasian adults without exception, all lived in Nashville, Tennessee. This sample is drawn from a study of shared clonotypes between healthy human individuals. The CDR3 has 16 residues. The junction had 17 bases not matched to a gene; V was cut back by 8 bases and J by 5 bases. Germline V lookup: CDR1 SGHNT, CDR2 YENEEA. General study points: Memory subsets had estimated richness that was generally smaller than that of naive subsets.

The TCR originated in a man aged 18 to 30 in good health. The sequenced material came from naive CD4+ T cells sorted from blood. Noted subset: CD45RA+ positively selected. The rearrangement joins TRBV11-3 to TRBJ2-7; 8 positions match TRBD1. CDR3 region: CASGSNWTGPAHEQYF. The CDR3 DNA is TGTGCCAGCGGGTCGAATTGGACAGGGCCAGCTCACGAGCAGTACTTC. The variable domain in full, with the rest retrieved from reference TRBV11-3 and TRBJ2-7, is EAGVVQSPRYKIIEKKQPVAFWCNPISGHNTLYWYLQNLGQGPELLIRYENEEAVDDSQLPKDRFSAERLKGVDSTLKIQPAELGDSAVYLCASGSNWTGPAHEQYFGPGTRLTVT.